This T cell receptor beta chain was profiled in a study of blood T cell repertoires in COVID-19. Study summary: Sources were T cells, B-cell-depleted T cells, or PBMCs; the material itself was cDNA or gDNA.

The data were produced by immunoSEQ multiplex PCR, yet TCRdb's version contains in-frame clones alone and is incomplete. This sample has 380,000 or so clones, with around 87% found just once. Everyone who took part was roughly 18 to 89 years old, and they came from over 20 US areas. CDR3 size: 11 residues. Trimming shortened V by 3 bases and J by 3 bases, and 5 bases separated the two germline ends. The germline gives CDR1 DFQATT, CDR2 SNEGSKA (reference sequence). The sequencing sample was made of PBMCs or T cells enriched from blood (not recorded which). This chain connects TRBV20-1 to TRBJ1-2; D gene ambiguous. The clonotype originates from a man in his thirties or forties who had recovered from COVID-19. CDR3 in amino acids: CSARADYGYTF. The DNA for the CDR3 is TGCAGTGCTAGGGCGGACTATGGCTACACCTTC.